This record looks at one T cell receptor (beta chain) sequence and its context. This clone has ten or more counts. The antigen it binds to is not known. The sample holds no much larger clone one base away, and base qualities are not on file. Sequences LGHDT (CDR1) and YNNKEL (CDR2) are obtained from the germline V gene (reference sequence). V is clipped by 1 base and J by 0 bases, and the sequence between their germline boundaries is 10 bases long. Its CDR3 holds 15 amino acids, cysteine through phenylalanine. The only DNA kept is the CDR3, 45 bases in frame from the first base. The library was prepared using PCR. Sequencing used an Illumina HiSeq 4000. The TCR beta-chain CDR3 region of each patient was profiled by high-throughput sequencing. On the authors' methods: CDR3 differences across clinicopathological groups were used to build a classifier for discriminating distant-metastatic papillary thyroid cancer patients. Repertoire diversity was assessed with the Shannon index, and tumor-blood repertoire similarity with the Morisita-Horn index. TCRdb reprocessed the public reads (quality trimming at Q25 with fastp, clone calling with MiXCR) and kept in-frame beta chains. The V and J calls were determined by TCRdb, not by the authors. The sample includes 35,000 to 50,000 clones, with around 24% observed a single time. The top ten hold roughly 15% of the sample.

This entry comes from a study of metastatic and nonmetastatic thyroid tumors (TCRdb year 2020). Turning to the overall study: For patients with malignant and with benign thyroid disease, the researchers compared repertoires between peripheral blood samples and tumor or nodule tissue samples.

Before undergoing thyroid surgery, none of the patients had been given any kind of treatment. Using T-cell receptor beta sequencing, the study looked back at clinical samples from patients collected from about 2011 to 2018. Study-wide findings and limitations: In both blood and tumor samples, malignant tumors were reported to have significantly higher TCR beta diversity than benign nodules.

The receptor chain draws on TRBV3-1 and TRBJ2-7, with no confidently assigned D gene. Specimen: tumor tissue. The sequence was collected from a female donor with papillary thyroid cancer or a benign thyroid nodule (not recorded which). Some clones in this sample may be carry-over from other donors' samples. The CDR3 protein: CASSQGYRSSYEQYF. Here is the DNA: TGTGCCAGCAGCCAAGGTTATAGATCCTCCTACGAGCAGTACTTC.